The 24 T cell receptor beta chains below were found in one sample sequenced in a study of blood T cell repertoires in COVID-19. Assay used: immunoSEQ multiplex PCR; TCRdb lists only in-frame clones, some missing. The sample includes about 190,000 clones, over 75% of them seen just once. The sample comprised peripheral blood. These receptors all come from a woman older than 75 with active or convalescent COVID-19.

The chain employs TRBV2 and TRBJ1-1, with a tentative D call TRBD1 (5 bases). Germline V gene sequence: CDR1 SNHLY, CDR2 FYNNEI. Trimming removed 6 bases from V and 5 bases from J, with 16 bases in between. There are 14 residues in the CDR3. The CDR3 DNA reads as TGTGCCAGCAGCCTGGGGGGTTCCCATACTGAAGCTTTCTTT. Its protein is CASSLGGSHTEAFF.

This rearrangement joins TRBV5-8 to TRBJ2-3; 8 bases agree with TRBD1. Trimming removed 2 bases from V and 0 bases from J; junction bases left unmatched: 5. The CDR3 has 16 residues. The V gene's germline CDR1 is SGHTS and CDR2 YDEGEE. CDR3 region: CASSLQGVSSTDTQYF. The CDR3 region has the DNA TGTGCCAGCAGCTTACAGGGGGTGTCTAGCACAGATACGCAGTATTTT. Combining the CDR3 with reference TRBV5-8 and TRBJ2-3 gives the whole variable domain EAGVTQSPTHLIKTRGQQATLRCSPISGHTSVYWYQQALGLGLQFLLWYDEGEERNRGNFPPRFSGRQFPNYSSELNVNALELEDSALYLCASSLQGVSSTDTQYFGPGTRLTVL.

In DNA, the CDR3 is TGTGCCAACCGGGGACTAGCCAAAACCGGGGAGCTGTTTTTT. The encoded protein is CANRGLAKTGELFF. The chain joins TRBV27 to TRBJ2-2; 9 bases match TRBD2. The CDR3 is 14 residues long. Germline V gene sequence: CDR1 MNHEY, CDR2 SMNVEV (reference sequence). Trimming cost V 10 bases and J 5 bases; bases outside gene matches: 8.

The CDR3 loop is CASSPTALAAEDTQYF. In nucleotides, the CDR3 is TGCGCCAGCAGCCCCACGGCGCTAGCGGCTGAAGATACGCAGTATTTT. The chain employs TRBV10-2 and TRBJ2-3; TRBD2 matches 7 bases. Germline CDR1 is WSHSY and CDR2 is SAAADI. The CDR3 has 16 residues. J lost 5 bases, V lost 6 bases, and 14 bases had no gene match.

This chain links TRBV21-1 with TRBJ1-6; the table calls TRBD1, which could not be checked here. TRBV21-1 is an annotated pseudogene. CDR3 length: 16 residues. The CDR3 DNA is TGTGCCAGCAGCTTCAGGGGGGTACAACATAATTCACCCCTCCACTTT. This encodes CASSFRGVQHNSPLHF.

The sample holds one count of this clone. The chain joins TRBV7-9 to TRBJ1-4, with 8 bases fitting TRBD1. J was trimmed by 8 bases and V by 5 bases; bases with no gene match: 7. The CDR3 loop spans 14 amino acids. Germline V gene lookup returns CDR1 SEHNR and CDR2 FQNEAQ (reference sequence). The CDR3 DNA follows: TGTGCCAGCAGCCAGGGGGCGATGGAGGAAAAACTGTTTTTT. It specifies CASSQGAMEEKLFF.

The chain uses TRBV28 and TRBJ2-5; TRBD1 matches at 8 bases. V shed 5 bases, J shed 3 bases, and the junction held 14 bases outside the gene matches. The V gene's germline CDR1 is MDHEN and CDR2 SYDVKM. The CDR3 runs to 17 residues. The CDR3, as DNA: TGTGCCAGCAGTCCAGGGGGCCTGGTAGGCATAAAAGAGACCCAGTACTTC. This encodes CASSPGGLVGIKETQYF.

This clone appeared once. The chain links TRBV27 to TRBJ2-7; 10 nucleotides agree with TRBD1. The CDR3 runs to 15 residues. CDR1 MNHEY and CDR2 SMNVEV come from the germline V gene (reference sequence). The ends lost 3 bases at V and 4 bases at J; junction bases unmatched: 6. Here the CDR3 reads CASSLGTGAWYEQYF. The CDR3 DNA reads TGTGCCAGCAGTTTGGGGACAGGGGCCTGGTACGAGCAGTACTTC.

The V gene is TRBV3-1 (or the pseudogene TRBV3-2), the J gene TRBJ2-1; D might be TRBD1 (5 bases). The germline gives CDR1 LGHDT, CDR2 YNNKEL (reference sequence). The CDR3 totals 12 residues. V lost 2 bases and J 15 bases, leaving 14 bases between the germline ends. CDR3 bases: TGTGCCAGCAGCCAAAAGGGGATGGTTGCGTTCTTC. This encodes CASSQKGMVAFF.

The chain recombines TRBV7-9 with TRBJ2-7, with D perhaps matching TRBD1 (6 bases). The V and J ends lost 1 base and 6 bases respectively, with 13 bases between them. CDR3 length: 14 residues. Per germline, CDR1 SEHNR and CDR2 FQNEAQ (reference sequence). CDR3 nucleotide sequence: TGTGCCAGCAGCTTAGGAGGGGGTCAAGGCGAGCAGTACTTC. Translated, it gives CASSLGGGQGEQYF.

This clone came up once. The J gene is TRBJ2-7, the V gene TRBV5-6, with a weak D call TRBD1 (6 bases). The CDR3 totals 14 residues. V was clipped by 1 base and J by 0 bases, with 8 bases between them. Germline loops: CDR1 SGHDT, CDR2 YYEEEE. The DNA of the CDR3 is TGTGCCAGCAGCTTGACAGGGACCTCCTACGAGCAGTACTTC. Its protein product is CASSLTGTSYEQYF.

J is TRBJ1-6 and V is TRBV2; TRBD1 is a possible D gene (6 bases). V lost 3 bases and J 8 bases, leaving 11 bases between the germline ends. The CDR3 contains 14 residues. The germline gives CDR1 SNHLY, CDR2 FYNNEI. The CDR3 loop reads CASSEARGYSPLHF. The DNA for the CDR3 is TGTGCCAGCAGTGAGGCCAGGGGATATTCACCCCTCCACTTT.

The V and J genes are TRBV27 and TRBJ1-2; 8 bases align to TRBD1. Germline CDR1 and CDR2: MNHEY and SMNVEV (reference sequence). Trimming removed 3 bases from V and 5 bases from J; junction bases left unmatched: 2. The CDR3 loop spans 13 amino acids. The CDR3 DNA follows: TGTGCCAGCAGTTTGGGACAGGAGTATGGCTACACCTTC. Translation gives CASSLGQEYGYTF.

The rearrangement uses TRBV19 and TRBJ1-4; no reliable D call. This CDR3 comprises 17 residues. From germline, CDR1 is LNHDA and CDR2 SQIVND (reference sequence). Trimming took off 5 bases at V and 3 bases at J, with 19 bases between the two ends. The CDR3 is CASSFYWPGSPNEKLFF. The CDR3 DNA reads TGTGCCAGTAGTTTCTACTGGCCGGGGAGTCCTAATGAAAAACTGTTTTTT.

The chain recombines TRBV5-4 with TRBJ2-1; 14 bases line up with TRBD2. The germline CDR1 and CDR2 sequences are SGHNT and YYREEE (reference sequence). Germline trimming cut 3 bases from V and 11 bases from J; bases unmatched to any gene: 4. This CDR3 contains 14 residues. The CDR3 reads CASSSGLAGAQQFF. The CDR3, as DNA: TGTGCCAGCAGCTCGGGACTAGCGGGGGCTCAGCAGTTCTTC.

This rearrangement joins TRBV15 to TRBJ2-5; 8 nucleotides line up with TRBD2. CDR1 is LNHNV, CDR2 YYDKDF, per germline (reference sequence). The junction had 12 bases not matched to a gene; V was cut back by 4 bases and J by 5 bases. CDR3 length: 16 residues. Here the CDR3 reads CATSILGRGASETQYF. CDR3 DNA sequence: TGTGCCACCAGCATTCTTGGGCGGGGGGCCTCCGAGACCCAGTACTTC.

This clone was counted only a few times. The genes are TRBV2 and TRBJ1-6; D is undetermined. The germline CDR1 and CDR2 sequences are SNHLY and FYNNEI. The CDR3 contains 13 residues. The V gene lost 2 bases and the J gene lost 5 bases, with 4 bases spanning the gap. CDR3 bases: TGTGCCAGCAGTGAACGGGATAATTCACCCCTCCACTTT. It translates to CASSERDNSPLHF.

This clone showed up just once. The gene calls are TRBV7-9 and TRBJ1-6, with 9 bases lining up with TRBD1. Trimming at V came to 5 bases and at J to 11 bases, leaving 7 bases not matched to a gene. The CDR3 spans 14 residues. Germline V gene data show CDR1 as SEHNR and CDR2 as FQNEAQ (reference sequence). The CDR3 protein is CASSTTGGIAPLHF. CDR3 DNA sequence: TGTGCCAGCAGCACGACAGGGGGTATTGCACCCCTCCACTTT. Combining the CDR3 with reference TRBV7-9 and TRBJ1-6 gives the whole variable domain DTGVSQNPRHKITKRGQNVTFRCDPISEHNRLYWYRQTLGQGPEFLTYFQNEAQLEKSRLLSDRFSAERPKGSFSTLEIQRTEQGDSAMYLCASSTTGGIAPLHFGNGTRLTVT.

The genes are TRBV10-3 and TRBJ2-3, with TRBD2 identical over 16 bases. The ends lost 10 bases at V and 5 bases at J; junction bases unmatched: 6. Germline V gene sequence: CDR1 ENHRY, CDR2 SYGVKD. The CDR3 runs to 15 residues. CDR3 DNA sequence: TGTGCCAGCGGGACTAGCGGGGGGGCCGTAGATACGCAGTATTTT. This encodes CASGTSGGAVDTQYF.

This clone was seen a single time. The J gene is TRBJ1-1, the V gene TRBV19; perhaps TRBD1 as D (5 bases). The V end lost 2 bases, the J end lost 0 bases, and 7 bases lay between the germline ends. The CDR3 covers 14 residues. The germline CDR1 and CDR2 sequences are LNHDA and SQIVND (reference sequence). CDR3 sequence: CASSITGLNTEAFF. CDR3 in DNA: TGTGCCAGTAGTATAACAGGACTGAACACTGAAGCTTTCTTT.

The chain combines TRBV12-3 or TRBV12-4 with TRBJ2-2; 7 bases line up with TRBD1. The V segment lost 6 bases and the J segment 4 bases; nucleotides outside the gene matches: 2. This CDR3 region has 13 residues. CDR3 in DNA: TGTGCCAGCAGAAACAGGGGCACCGGGGAGCTGTTTTTT. Protein sequence: CASRNRGTGELFF.

This chain joins TRBV5-1 and TRBJ2-1; 11 bases align to TRBD1. Germline V gene lookup returns CDR1 SGHRS and CDR2 YFSETQ. This CDR3 spans 19 amino acids. V gave up 6 bases and J gave up 2 bases; unmatched junction bases: 16. CDR3 loop: CASNSGQGAMVGPYNEQFF. DNA for the CDR3: TGCGCCAGCAATAGCGGACAGGGGGCGATGGTCGGTCCCTACAATGAGCAGTTCTTC.

In this sample, this clone turned up once. The J gene is TRBJ2-1, the V gene TRBV5-4; 8 positions match TRBD2. V lost 6 bases and J lost 6; bases outside the gene matches: 11. This CDR3 has 15 amino acids. Germline V CDR1 and CDR2: SGHNT, YYREEE (reference sequence). The CDR3: CASTTSGGFINEQFF. CDR3 nucleotides: TGTGCCAGCACCACAAGCGGGGGATTTATCAATGAGCAGTTCTTC.

The chain couples TRBV3-1 (or the pseudogene TRBV3-2) to TRBJ2-1; 10 positions agree with TRBD2. The length of the CDR3 is 16 residues. In germline, CDR1 is LGHDT, CDR2 YNNKEL (reference sequence). J was trimmed by 6 bases and V by 0 bases; bases with no gene match: 5. The CDR3 coding sequence is TGTGCCAGCAGCCAAGATGTAGCGGGGGGTATCAATGAGCAGTTCTTC. It specifies CASSQDVAGGINEQFF.